The entry below describes one T cell receptor (beta chain). Its antigen is currently unknown. Distinct nucleotide sequences in the sample also encode this CDR3. The data are from a study of shared clonotypes between healthy human individuals. Assay execution took place at the deep level. Profiling relied on immunoSEQ multiplex PCR, and the TCRdb table lists in-frame clones only, not all of them. Of more than 2,000,000 clones listed, roughly 93% are singletons. The authors divided CD4+ cells into CD45RA+ naive and CD45RA-negative memory subsets. Overall study results and limits: Relative to clonotypes present in all four donors, those not shared had lower generation probabilities.

The sample comprised naive CD4+ T cells from PBMCs. Specified subset: CD45RA+ positively selected. The receptor's source is a man aged 18 to 30 in good health. Some clones in this sample may be carry-over from other donors' samples.

The CDR3 is CATSRGQGDGYTF. CDR3 nucleotide sequence: TGTGCCACCAGCAGAGGACAGGGAGACGGCTACACCTTC. The gene calls are TRBV15 and TRBJ1-2; TRBD1 aligns across 7 bases. Germline V lookup: CDR1 LNHNV, CDR2 YYDKDF (reference sequence). The CDR3 runs to 13 residues. V lost 1 base and J lost 8; bases outside the gene matches: 4. Supplemented by reference TRBV15 and TRBJ1-2, the full variable domain reads DAMVIQNPRYQVTQFGKPVTLSCSQTLNHNVMYWYQQKSSQAPKLLFHYYDKDFNNEADTPDNFQSRRPNTSFCFLDIRSPGLGDTAMYLCATSRGQGDGYTFGSGTRLTVV.